This is a list of T cell receptor beta chains from one sample in a study of OX40 agonist ivuxolimab in advanced cancers. The data were produced by immunoSEQ multiplex PCR, yet TCRdb's version contains in-frame clones alone and is incomplete. This sample has about 88,000 clones, with approximately 85% found just once. The specimen comprised CD4+ or CD8+ T cells sorted from blood, sampled in a trial of the OX40 agonist ivuxolimab. These receptors were obtained from an adult with an advanced solid tumor such as melanoma, head and neck, liver or kidney cancer. The CDR3 runs from the conserved cysteine through the conserved F or W. D genes are given only for firm matches.

v_gene,j_gene,d_gene,CDR3aa,CDR3nt
TRBV19,TRBJ1-5,.,CASSIVSVGRNNQPQHF,TGTGCCAGTAGTATTGTGTCCGTCGGCAGAAACAATCAGCCCCAGCATTTT
TRBV7-9,TRBJ1-2,TRBD1,CASSYGQGGGLDYGYTF,TGTGCCAGCAGCTACGGACAGGGAGGCGGTTTAGACTATGGCTACACCTTC
TRBV9,TRBJ1-1,.,CASSVGGQNTEAFF,TGTGCCAGCAGCGTAGGAGGGCAGAACACTGAAGCTTTCTTT
TRBV15,TRBJ1-3,.,CATSRGGLGNTIYF,TGTGCCACCAGCAGAGGGGGGTTGGGAAACACCATATATTTT
TRBV4-1,TRBJ2-1,TRBD2,CASSRTGLAGGEQFF,TGCGCCAGCAGCCGCACGGGACTAGCGGGAGGAGAGCAGTTCTTC
TRBV28,TRBJ1-2,.,CASRIQGLYGYTF,TGTGCCAGCAGAATACAGGGTCTCTATGGCTACACCTTC
TRBV28,TRBJ1-1,.,CASGPHGKVTWTFF,TGTGCCAGCGGCCCCCATGGAAAGGTAACGTGGACTTTCTTT
TRBV18,TRBJ2-1,TRBD2,CASSPPRSGGPQVGEQFF,TGTGCCAGCTCACCACCCAGGAGCGGGGGGCCCCAGGTGGGTGAGCAGTTCTTC
TRBV6-5,TRBJ1-2,.,CASSYSIRAGRDGYTF,TGTGCCAGCAGTTACTCGATTCGGGCAGGGAGGGATGGCTACACCTTC
TRBV7-8,TRBJ1-2,.,CASSSRGEYGYTF,TGTGCCAGCAGCTCGAGAGGGGAATATGGCTACACCTTC
TRBV5-6,TRBJ2-7,TRBD1,CASSLGGTARAYEQYF,TGTGCCAGCAGCTTGGGGGGGACAGCTAGAGCCTACGAGCAGTACTTC